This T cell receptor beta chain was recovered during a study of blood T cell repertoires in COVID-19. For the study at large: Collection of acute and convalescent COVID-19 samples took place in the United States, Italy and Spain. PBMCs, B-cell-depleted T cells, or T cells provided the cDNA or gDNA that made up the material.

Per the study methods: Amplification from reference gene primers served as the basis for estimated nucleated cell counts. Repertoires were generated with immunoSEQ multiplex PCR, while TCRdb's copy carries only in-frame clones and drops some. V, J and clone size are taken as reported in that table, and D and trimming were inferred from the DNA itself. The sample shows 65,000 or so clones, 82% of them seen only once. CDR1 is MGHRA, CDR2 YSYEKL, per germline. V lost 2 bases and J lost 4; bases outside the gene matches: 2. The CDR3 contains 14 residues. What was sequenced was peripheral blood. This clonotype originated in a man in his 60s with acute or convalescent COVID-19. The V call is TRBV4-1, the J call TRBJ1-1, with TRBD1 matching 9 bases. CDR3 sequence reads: CASSQSTGGTEAFF. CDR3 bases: TGCGCCAGCAGCCAATCGACAGGGGGCACTGAAGCTTTCTTT.